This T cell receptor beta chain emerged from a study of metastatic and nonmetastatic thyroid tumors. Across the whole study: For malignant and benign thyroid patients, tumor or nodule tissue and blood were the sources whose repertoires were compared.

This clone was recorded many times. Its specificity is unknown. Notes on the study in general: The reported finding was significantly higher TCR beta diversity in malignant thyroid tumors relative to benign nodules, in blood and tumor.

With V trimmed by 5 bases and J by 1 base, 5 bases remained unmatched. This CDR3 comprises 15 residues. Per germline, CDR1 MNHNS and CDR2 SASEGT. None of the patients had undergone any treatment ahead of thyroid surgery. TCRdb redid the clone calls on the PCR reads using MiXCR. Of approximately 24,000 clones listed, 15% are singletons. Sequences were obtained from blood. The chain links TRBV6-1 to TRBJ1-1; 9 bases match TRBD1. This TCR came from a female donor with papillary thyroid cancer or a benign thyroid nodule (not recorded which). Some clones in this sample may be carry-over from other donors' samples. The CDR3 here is CASSSQGAQNTEAFF. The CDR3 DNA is TGTGCCAGCAGTTCACAGGGGGCCCAGAACACTGAAGCTTTCTTT.